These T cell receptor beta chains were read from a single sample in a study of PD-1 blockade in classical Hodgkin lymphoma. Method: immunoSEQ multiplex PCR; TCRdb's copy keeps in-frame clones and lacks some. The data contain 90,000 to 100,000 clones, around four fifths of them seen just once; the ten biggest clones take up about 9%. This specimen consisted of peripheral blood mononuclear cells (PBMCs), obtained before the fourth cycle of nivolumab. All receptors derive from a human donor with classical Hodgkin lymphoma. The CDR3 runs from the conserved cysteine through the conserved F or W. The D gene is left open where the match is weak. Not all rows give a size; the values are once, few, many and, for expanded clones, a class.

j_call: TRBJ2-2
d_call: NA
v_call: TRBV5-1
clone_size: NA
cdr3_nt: TGCGCCAGCAGCTTGGATACTGGGGCGCAGGGGTCCGGGGAGCTGTTTTTT
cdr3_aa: CASSLDTGAQGSGELFF

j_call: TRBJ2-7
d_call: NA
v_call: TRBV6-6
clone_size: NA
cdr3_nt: TGTGCCAGCAGTTCCTCCCCAACACCCGGCTACGAGCAGTACTTC
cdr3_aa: CASSSSPTPGYEQYF

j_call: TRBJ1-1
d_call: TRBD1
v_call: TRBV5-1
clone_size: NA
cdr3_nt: TGCGCCAGCAGCTCCCGACAGGGTTTTTTGGCGAACACTGAAGCTTTCTTT
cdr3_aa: CASSSRQGFLANTEAFF

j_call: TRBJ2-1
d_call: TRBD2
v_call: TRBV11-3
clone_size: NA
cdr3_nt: TGTGCCAGCAGCCCCCGTCTAGCGGGAATCAATGAGCAGTTCTTC
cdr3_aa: CASSPRLAGINEQFF

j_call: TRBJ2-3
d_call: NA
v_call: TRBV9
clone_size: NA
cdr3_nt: TGTGCCAGCAGCGTCGGGGGATTTAGCACAGATACGCAGTATTTT
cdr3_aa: CASSVGGFSTDTQYF

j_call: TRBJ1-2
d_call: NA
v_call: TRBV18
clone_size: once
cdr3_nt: TGTGCCAGCTCACCACAAAGAACCCCACCAGAGCCTGTCTATGGCTACACCTTC
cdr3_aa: CASSPQRTPPEPVYGYTF

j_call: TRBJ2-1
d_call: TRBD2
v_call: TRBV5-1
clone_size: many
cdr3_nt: TGCGCCAGCAGCTCCGGGGGGGCTCACTACAATGAGCAGTTCTTC
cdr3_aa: CASSSGGAHYNEQFF

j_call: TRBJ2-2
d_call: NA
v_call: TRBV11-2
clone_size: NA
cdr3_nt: TGTGCCAGCAGCCCCGCGGGCCTACCGGAGCTGTTTTTT
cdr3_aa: CASSPAGLPELFF

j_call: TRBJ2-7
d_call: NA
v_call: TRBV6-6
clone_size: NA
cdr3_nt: TGTGCCAGCAGTACAACAGGGCCAGACGAGCAGTACTTC
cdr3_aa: CASSTTGPDEQYF

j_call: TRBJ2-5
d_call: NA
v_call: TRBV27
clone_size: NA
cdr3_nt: TGTGCCAGCAGCCGTACAGTGACAGAGACCCAGTACTTC
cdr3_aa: CASSRTVTETQYF

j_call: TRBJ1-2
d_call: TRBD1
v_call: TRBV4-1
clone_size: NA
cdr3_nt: TGCGCCAGCAGCGCCCCCCCGGGACAGGGGTTCTATGGCTACACCTTC
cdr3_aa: CASSAPPGQGFYGYTF

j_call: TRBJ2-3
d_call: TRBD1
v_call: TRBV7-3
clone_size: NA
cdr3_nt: TGTGCCAGCAGCTTATTAGAGGACAGGGCCGCAGATACGCAGTATTTT
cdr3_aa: CASSLLEDRAADTQYF

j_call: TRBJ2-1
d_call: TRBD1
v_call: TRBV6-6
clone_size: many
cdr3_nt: TGTGCCAGCATTAACAGGGGGCCCGGAGAGCAGTTCTTC
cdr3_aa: CASINRGPGEQFF

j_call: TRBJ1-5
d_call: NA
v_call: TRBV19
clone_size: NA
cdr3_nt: TGTGCCAGTAGTATAGGGGGGGATTATCAGCCCCAGCATTTT
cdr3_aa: CASSIGGDYQPQHF

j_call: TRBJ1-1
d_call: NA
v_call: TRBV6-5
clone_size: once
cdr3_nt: TGTGCCAGCAGTTACAACCCAACAGGGTTCACTGAAGCTTTCTTT
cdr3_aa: CASSYNPTGFTEAFF

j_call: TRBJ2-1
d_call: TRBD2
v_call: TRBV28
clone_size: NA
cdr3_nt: TGTGCCAGCACCCCCTCGGCGGGAGAGCGAGGCTCCTACAATGAGCAGTTCTTC
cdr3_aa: CASTPSAGERGSYNEQFF

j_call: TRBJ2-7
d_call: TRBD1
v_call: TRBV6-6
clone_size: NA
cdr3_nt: TGTGCCAGCAGTCGACAGGGGGCGACGTACGAGCAGTACTTC
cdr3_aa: CASSRQGATYEQYF

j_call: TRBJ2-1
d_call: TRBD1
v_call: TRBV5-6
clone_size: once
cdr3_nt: TGTGCCAGCAACCCTGGGCCGGGACAGGGATACAATGAGCAGTTCTTC
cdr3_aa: CASNPGPGQGYNEQFF

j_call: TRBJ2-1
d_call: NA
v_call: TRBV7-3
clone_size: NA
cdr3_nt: TGTGCCAGCAGCTTATTTGGACAAAACAATGAGCAGTTCTTC
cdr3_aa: CASSLFGQNNEQFF

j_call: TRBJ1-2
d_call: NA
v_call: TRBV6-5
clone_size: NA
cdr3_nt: TGTGCCAGCAGTGGCCGGGACCGATTCCTCTATGGCTACACCTTC
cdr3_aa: CASSGRDRFLYGYTF

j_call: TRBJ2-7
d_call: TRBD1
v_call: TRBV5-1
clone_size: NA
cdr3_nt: TGCGCCAGCAGCCCGGGACAGGTAAGGGCCGAGCAGTACTTC
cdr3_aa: CASSPGQVRAEQYF

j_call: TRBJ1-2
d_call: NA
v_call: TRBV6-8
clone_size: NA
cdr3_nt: TGTGCCAGCAGTTACTCATATGGGCTTTCCCTTAACTATGGCTACACCTTC
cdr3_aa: CASSYSYGLSLNYGYTF

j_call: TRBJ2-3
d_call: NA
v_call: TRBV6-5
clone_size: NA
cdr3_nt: TGTGCCAGCAAGCCGGGATCGGGCTACTGGGGGACGCAGTATTTT
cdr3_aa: CASKPGSGYWGTQYF

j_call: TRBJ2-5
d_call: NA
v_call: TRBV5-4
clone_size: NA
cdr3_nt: TGTGCCAGCAGCTTGGTTCATCAAGAGACCCAGTACTTC
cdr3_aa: CASSLVHQETQYF

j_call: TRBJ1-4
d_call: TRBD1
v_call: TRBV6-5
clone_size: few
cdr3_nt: TGTGCCAGCAGTTACACCCCCGGGACAGGGAAACTGTTTTTT
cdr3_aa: CASSYTPGTGKLFF

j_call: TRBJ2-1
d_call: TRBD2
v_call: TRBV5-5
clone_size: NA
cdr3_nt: TGTGCCAGCAGCTTGCGACTAGCGGGGGAGTGGAATAAGCAGTTCTTC
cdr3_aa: CASSLRLAGEWNKQFF

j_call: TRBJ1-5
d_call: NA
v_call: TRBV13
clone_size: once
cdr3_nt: TGTGCCAGCAGCTTATCCGCGGGCAGGGAGGGTCAGCCCCAGCATTTT
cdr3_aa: CASSLSAGREGQPQHF

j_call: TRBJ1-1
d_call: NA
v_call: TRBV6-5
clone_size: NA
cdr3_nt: TGTGCCAGCAGCAAGAACACTGAAGCTTTCTTT
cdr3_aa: CASSKNTEAFF

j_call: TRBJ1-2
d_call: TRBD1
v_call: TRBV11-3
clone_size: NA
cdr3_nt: TGTGCCAGCAGCTTCGTACCGAACAGGGGGGAGCTGGATGGCTACACCTTC
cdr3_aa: CASSFVPNRGELDGYTF

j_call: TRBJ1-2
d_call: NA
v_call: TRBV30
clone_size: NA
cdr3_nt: TGTGTCAAGGGGGGTCAGAACTATGGCTACACCTTC
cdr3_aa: CVKGGQNYGYTF

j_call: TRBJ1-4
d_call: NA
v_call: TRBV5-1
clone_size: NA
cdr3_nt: TGCGCCAGCAGCCCGGGACTTCCCGTTCATAATGAAAAACTGTTTTTT
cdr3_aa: CASSPGLPVHNEKLFF

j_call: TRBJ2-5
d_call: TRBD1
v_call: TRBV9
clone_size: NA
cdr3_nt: TGTGCCAGCAGCCCAGAGGACAGGGGCCCCCAAGAGACCCAGTACTTC
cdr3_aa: CASSPEDRGPQETQYF

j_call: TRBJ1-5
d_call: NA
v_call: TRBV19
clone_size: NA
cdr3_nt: TGTGCCAGTAGTATCGGATATAGCAATCAGCCCCAGCATTTT
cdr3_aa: CASSIGYSNQPQHF

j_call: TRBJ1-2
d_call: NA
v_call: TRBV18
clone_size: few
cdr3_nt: TGTGCCAGCTCACCACCGTCTAGGGATAAGAAAGAAAGCTACACCTTC
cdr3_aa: CASSPPSRDKKESYTF

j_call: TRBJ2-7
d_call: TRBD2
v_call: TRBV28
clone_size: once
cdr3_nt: TGTGCCAGCAACCCTCCGGTAGCGGGGAATACCTACGAGCAGTACTTC
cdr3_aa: CASNPPVAGNTYEQYF

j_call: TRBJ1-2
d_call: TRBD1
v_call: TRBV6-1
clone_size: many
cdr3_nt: TGTGCCAGCAGAGTAGGGACAGACTATGGCTACACCTTC
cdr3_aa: CASRVGTDYGYTF

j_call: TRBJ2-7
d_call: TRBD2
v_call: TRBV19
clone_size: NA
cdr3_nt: TGTGCCAGTAGGACCGAGCGGGGGGGCCGGTACGAGCAGTACTTC
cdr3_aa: CASRTERGGRYEQYF

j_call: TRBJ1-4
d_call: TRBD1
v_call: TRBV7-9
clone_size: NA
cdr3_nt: TGTGCCAGCAGCTTGATACAGGGGGCGGTTAACGAAAAACTGTTTTTT
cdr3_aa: CASSLIQGAVNEKLFF

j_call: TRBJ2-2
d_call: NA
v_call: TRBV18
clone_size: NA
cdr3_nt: TGTGCCAGCTCACCAACGGACACCGGGGAGCTGTTTTTT
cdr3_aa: CASSPTDTGELFF